The 22 T cell receptor beta chains below all came from one sample that was sequenced in a study of T cells in Graves' hyperthyroidism and ophthalmopathy. TCR beta CDR3 region amplification was performed from RNA transcripts. The HTBI primer set served for first-round RT-PCR of the TCR CDR3. Via MiXCR, TCRdb re-called the multiplex PCR reads, giving one row per CDR3 protein. The table records roughly 400,000 distinct CDR3 sequences, over 12% of them present only once. Sequenced: blood. The receptors shown here come from a man between 50 and 59 years old with Graves' ophthalmopathy.

The rearrangement joins TRBV11-2 to TRBJ2-3, with 9 bases aligning to TRBD1. The CDR3 covers 18 residues. Germline V CDR1 and CDR2: SGHAT, FQNNGV. With V trimmed by 1 base and J by 0 bases, 8 bases remained unmatched. The CDR3 DNA is TGTGCCAGCAGCTTAGTTTCTGGGACAGGGCCTAGCACAGATACGCAGTATTTT. Amino acids: CASSLVSGTGPSTDTQYF. The entire variable domain, with the rest obtained from reference TRBV11-2 and TRBJ2-3, is as follows: EAGVAQSPRYKIIEKRQSVAFWCNPISGHATLYWYQQILGQGPKLLIQFQNNGVVDDSQLPKDRFSAERLKGVDSTLKIQPAKLEDSAVYLCASSLVSGTGPSTDTQYFGPGTRLTVL.

This clonotype appeared many times. This chain connects TRBV20-1 to TRBJ2-3; D remains unclear. Germline V CDR1 and CDR2: DFQATT, SNEGSKA (reference sequence). The CDR3 length is 12 residues. The V end lost 3 bases, the J end lost 7 bases, and 11 bases lay between the germline ends. CDR3: CSASDRPYTQYF. In DNA form, the CDR3 reads TGCAGTGCTAGCGACCGGCCGTATACGCAGTATTTT.

This clonotype was recorded at least ten times. Written as DNA, the CDR3 is TGCAGTGCTAGAGATACTGGCAGCGGCTCCCGCACAGATACGCAGTATTTT. Protein product: CSARDTGSGSRTDTQYF. V usage is TRBV20-1 and J usage is TRBJ2-3; TRBD2 is a possible D gene (5 bases). V lost 0 bases, J lost 1 base, and 17 bases lay in between. CDR1 and CDR2 (germline): DFQATT, SNEGSKA (reference sequence). This CDR3 is built from 17 residues.

Many counts were recorded for this clonotype. This chain links TRBV30 with TRBJ1-4; D is uncertain. The length of the CDR3 is 15 residues. CDR1 is GTSNPN and CDR2 is SVGIG in the germline V gene (reference sequence). Between the trimmed V and J ends, which lost 2 bases and 7 bases, there was a span of 17 bases. The CDR3 DNA reads as TGTGCCTGGAGTTCCACGGGAGGGCCTGGTGAAAAACTGTTTTTT. It is translated as CAWSSTGGPGEKLFF. Full variable domain (missing parts from reference TRBV30 and TRBJ1-4): SQTIHQWPATLVQPVGSPLSLECTVEGTSNPNLYWYRQAAGRGLQLLFYSVGIGQISSEVPQNLSASRPQDRQFILSSKKLLLSDSGFYLCAWSSTGGPGEKLFFGSGTQLSVL.

This clonotype was picked up many times. The genes are TRBV18 and TRBJ1-1; D not certain. The CDR3 extends over 16 amino acids. From germline, CDR1 is KGHSH and CDR2 LQKENI. V lost 4 bases and J lost 4, with 19 bases in between. Here the CDR3 reads CASSLNSARTSTEAFF. CDR3 sequence (DNA): TGTGCCAGCTCACTTAACTCGGCCCGCACGAGCACTGAAGCTTTCTTT.

This clonotype was recorded many times. The rearrangement joins TRBV27 to TRBJ2-1, with TRBD2 matching over 9 bases. CDR3 size: 15 residues. Germline V gene data show CDR1 as MNHEY and CDR2 as SMNVEV (reference sequence). Trimming at V came to 2 bases and at J to 5 bases, leaving 4 bases not matched to a gene. The CDR3 DNA follows: TGTGCCAGCAGTTTAGGGACTAGCTTCCACAATGAGCAGTTCTTC. The encoded protein is CASSLGTSFHNEQFF.

This chain uses TRBV19 with TRBJ2-3; the D gene is possibly TRBD1 (5 bases). Germline V gene data show CDR1 as LNHDA and CDR2 as SQIVND (reference sequence). The ends were cut back, 3 bases at V and 3 bases at J, with 10 bases in the middle. The CDR3 extends over 14 amino acids. This chain's CDR3 is CASSIWQGTDTQYF. DNA of the CDR3: TGTGCCAGTAGTATCTGGCAGGGAACAGATACGCAGTATTTT.

This chain links TRBV7-8 with TRBJ1-2, with TRBD1 matching over 8 bases. Germline loops: CDR1 SGHVS, CDR2 FQNEAQ. The CDR3 extends over 15 amino acids. Trimming cost V 3 bases and J 8 bases; bases outside gene matches: 11. The CDR3 reads CASSLMTGEGTGYTF. CDR3 coding DNA: TGTGCCAGCAGCTTGATGACAGGGGAGGGGACGGGCTACACCTTC.

This clonotype was recorded a few times. The V gene is TRBV18, the J gene TRBJ2-2; either TRBD1 or TRBD2 may supply D (6 bases each). Germline lookup yields CDR1 KGHSH and CDR2 LQKENI. The CDR3 loop spans 16 amino acids. The V and J ends lost 4 bases and 0 bases respectively, with 12 bases between them. The DNA of the CDR3 is TGTGCCAGCTCACAATACGGGGGCTCGAACACCGGGGAGCTGTTTTTT. Its translation is CASSQYGGSNTGELFF.

The rearrangement uses TRBV4-1 and TRBJ2-7; D might be TRBD2 (6 bases). V lost 0 bases, J lost 6 bases, and 15 bases lay in between. CDR3 size: 15 residues. The germline V gene has CDR1 MGHRA and CDR2 YSYEKL. CDR3 DNA sequence: TGCGCCAGCAGCCAAGAGGGGAGGACCAGCACCGAGCAGTACTTC. This gives the protein CASSQEGRTSTEQYF.

Comment on this clonotype: A single base separates this from a much larger clone, so it may be a read error. V usage is TRBV2 and J usage is TRBJ2-7; D may be TRBD1 (6 bases). Germline V gene sequence: CDR1 SNHLY, CDR2 FYNNEI. The CDR3 runs to 13 residues. CDR3 sequence (DNA): TGTGCCAGCAGGGTGACAGGTTCCTACGAGCAGCACTTC. It translates to CASRVTGSYEQHF.

This clonotype was recorded at least ten times. This chain uses TRBV20-1 with TRBJ2-3, with D perhaps matching TRBD2 (7 bases). V lost 3 bases to trimming and J lost 2 bases, with 15 bases between them. Germline V gene sequence: CDR1 DFQATT, CDR2 SNEGSKA (reference sequence). The CDR3 is 15 amino acids. As DNA, the CDR3 is TGCAGTGCTAGTCAGGGAGGGGGTTCCACAGATACGCAGTATTTT. It codes for CSASQGGGSTDTQYF.

This clonotype was seen repeatedly, ten times or more. The chain has TRBV5-6 and TRBJ2-3; 11 nucleotides agree with TRBD2. This CDR3 has 17 residues. V gave up 0 bases and J gave up 2 bases; unmatched junction bases: 5. The germline V gene encodes CDR1 SGHDT and CDR2 YYEEEE. The DNA of the CDR3 is TGTGCCAGCAGCTTGGGCCTAGCGGGAGGAACCACAGATACGCAGTATTTT. This gives the protein CASSLGLAGGTTDTQYF.

The chain employs TRBV24-1 and TRBJ2-5; 7 bases map to TRBD2. CDR1 and CDR2 (germline): KGHDR, SFDVKD. V lost 5 bases and J lost 4; bases outside the gene matches: 24. CDR3 length equals 20 residues. CDR3 sequence: CATSGQSGNPRRGFTETQYF. CDR3 DNA: TGTGCCACCAGTGGCCAAAGCGGGAACCCTCGCCGCGGTTTTACAGAGACCCAGTACTTC.

Remarks on this clonotype: A much larger clone differs by one base, so this may be a read error. The V gene is TRBV18, the J gene TRBJ2-3, with 9 bases lining up with TRBD1. This CDR3 has 16 amino acids. Germline V CDR1 and CDR2: KGHSH, LQKENI. V dropped 0 bases and J dropped 8; count of bases not matched to a gene: 9. CDR3 residues: CASSPPNRGLAGTQYF. The CDR3 DNA follows: TGTGCCAGCTCACCACCAAACAGGGGGCTCGCAGGTACGCAGTATTTT.

The chain carries TRBV5-4 and TRBJ2-5; weak D call: TRBD1 (5 bases). From germline, CDR1 is SGHNT and CDR2 YYREEE (reference sequence). The CDR3 loop spans 17 amino acids. Deletions cut 3 bases from V and 9 bases from J, with 27 bases between. The CDR3 spells CASSSSGAGPLLDAQYF. CDR3 nucleotides: TGTGCCAGCAGCTCCTCCGGTGCAGGGCCCTTACTTGATGCCCAGTACTTC. The whole variable domain, remainder taken from reference TRBV5-4 and TRBJ2-5, is ETGVTQSPTHLIKTRGQQVTLRCSSQSGHNTVSWYQQALGQGPQFIFQYYREEENGRGNFPPRFSGLQFPNYSSELNVNALELDDSALYLCASSSSGAGPLLDAQYFGPGTRLLVL.

V and J are TRBV7-2 and TRBJ2-1; 7 bases are shared with TRBD1. CDR1 and CDR2 (germline): SGHTA, FQGNSA. V lost 4 bases to trimming and J lost 2 bases; unmatched junction nucleotides: 8. The CDR3 covers 16 residues. As DNA, the CDR3 is TGTGCCAGCAGCTCCAGGGGGAAAGGGGCCTACAATGAGCAGTTCTTC. It yields the protein CASSSRGKGAYNEQFF.

This clonotype was seen ten or more times. V gene TRBV20-1 combines with J gene TRBJ2-3; 10 bases match TRBD2. Germline V gene data show CDR1 as DFQATT and CDR2 as SNEGSKA (reference sequence). V lost 6 bases and J lost 1; bases outside the gene matches: 4. The CDR3 covers 14 residues. CDR3 amino acids: CSARTSGGTDTQYF. The CDR3 DNA is TGCAGTGCGCGGACTAGCGGCGGCACAGATACGCAGTATTTT.

The genes are TRBV6-1 and TRBJ2-7, with D possibly matching TRBD1 (6 bases). Trimming shortened V by 8 bases and J by 3 bases, and 20 bases separated the two germline ends. The germline CDR1 and CDR2 sequences are MNHNS and SASEGT. The CDR3 length is 15 residues. CDR3 loop: CASRIEGGRVYEQYF. The CDR3 DNA sequence: TGTGCCAGCCGTATTGAAGGGGGAAGGGTCTACGAGCAGTACTTC.

This clonotype has at least ten counts. The chain recombines TRBV2 with TRBJ2-1; D gene uncertain. This CDR3 has 14 amino acids. Per germline, CDR1 SNHLY and CDR2 FYNNEI. V lost 11 bases to trimming and J lost 5 bases, with 19 bases between them. The CDR3 DNA is TGTGCCGTCAAACCGGGTCCTCTTAACAATGAGCAGTTCTTC. Translating gives CAVKPGPLNNEQFF.

Notes on this clonotype: A clone one base away is much larger, so this may be a read error. The chain recombines TRBV6-2 or TRBV6-3 with TRBJ2-3; the D gene is possibly TRBD2 (5 bases). CDR1 is MNHEY and CDR2 is SVGEGT in the germline V gene. The V and J ends lost 1 base and 4 bases respectively, with 15 bases between them. CDR3 length: 16 amino acids. The CDR3, as DNA: TGTGCCAGCAGTTACTTCGGCGGTAGCGCCTCAGATACGCAGTATTTT. It encodes CASSYFGGSASDTQYF.

This clonotype was recorded many times. The chain employs TRBV27 and TRBJ2-5; 12 bases line up with TRBD2. Germline CDR1 is MNHEY and CDR2 is SMNVEV (reference sequence). The CDR3 runs 15 residues. Losses at the gene ends were 3 bases for V and 4 bases for J; bases not matched to a gene: 3. DNA of the CDR3: TGTGCCAGCAGTTTGCTGGGACTAGCGGGAGAGACCCAGTACTTC. It yields the protein CASSLLGLAGETQYF.